This T cell receptor beta chain was sequenced during a study of blood T cell repertoires in COVID-19. Background on the study: Researchers got acute and convalescent COVID-19 samples from the United States, Italy and Spain.

Some clones are missing from TCRdb's copy, which holds only in-frame ones; the method was immunoSEQ multiplex PCR. The sample carries roughly 75,000 clones, approximately 74% recorded once. This receptor was obtained from a human donor with acute or convalescent COVID-19. The donor label of this sample is uncertain. Source material: peripheral blood.

The CDR3 nucleotides read TGCGCCAGCAGTGACGTAGGGAGCTCCTATAATTCACCCCTCCACTTT. This gives the protein CASSDVGSSYNSPLHF. The rearrangement uses TRBV10-2 and TRBJ1-6; no firm D call. Deletions cut 3 bases from V and 0 bases from J, with 9 bases between. The germline gives CDR1 WSHSY, CDR2 SAAADI. The CDR3 length is 16 residues.